Sequencing of this TCR beta chain was carried out in a study of blood T cell repertoires in COVID-19. On the study more broadly: Italy, Spain and the United States were the sources of the convalescent and acute COVID-19 samples.

The table came from immunoSEQ multiplex PCR; TCRdb's copy has only in-frame clones and leaves some out. The sample carries about 70,000 clones, about 80% recorded once. The CDR3 is 19 residues long. Germline V gene sequence: CDR1 MRHNA, CDR2 SNTAGT. V shed 0 bases and J shed 5 bases, with 25 bases lying between them. The origin of this receptor is a man in his 70s who had recovered from COVID-19. Sequencing input: peripheral blood. The chain has TRBV6-4 and TRBJ1-2, with D maybe TRBD1 (5 bases). CDR3 nucleotide sequence: TGTGCCAGCAGTGACTCGGACATCTTACAGTTATTACTCGTATATGGCTACACCTTC. It is translated as CASSDSDILQLLLVYGYTF.